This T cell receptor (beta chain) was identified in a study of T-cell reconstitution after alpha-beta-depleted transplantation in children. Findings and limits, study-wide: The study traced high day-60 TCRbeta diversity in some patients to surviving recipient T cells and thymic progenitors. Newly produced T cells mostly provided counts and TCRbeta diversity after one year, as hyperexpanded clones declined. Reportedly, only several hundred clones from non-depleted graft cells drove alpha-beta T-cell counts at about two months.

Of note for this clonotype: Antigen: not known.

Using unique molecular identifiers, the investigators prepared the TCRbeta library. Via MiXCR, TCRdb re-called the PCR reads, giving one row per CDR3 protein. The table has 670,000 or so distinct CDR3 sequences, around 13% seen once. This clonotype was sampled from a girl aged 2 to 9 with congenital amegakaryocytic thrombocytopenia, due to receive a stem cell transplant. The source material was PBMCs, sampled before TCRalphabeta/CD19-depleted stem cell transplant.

The CDR3: CASSTDRGGETQYF. In DNA, the CDR3 is TGTGCCAGCAGTACTGACAGGGGTGGAGAGACCCAGTACTTC. The V gene is TRBV25-1, the J gene TRBJ2-5; 8 bases fit TRBD1. Germline lookup yields CDR1 MGHDK and CDR2 SYGVNS. V shed 5 bases, J shed 4 bases, and the junction held 6 bases outside the gene matches. CDR3 length: 14 residues. Supplemented by reference TRBV25-1 and TRBJ2-5, the full variable domain reads EADIYQTPRYLVIGTGKKITLECSQTMGHDKMYWYQQDPGMELHLIHYSYGVNSTEKGDLSSESTVSRIRTEHFPLTLESARPSHTSQYLCASSTDRGGETQYFGPGTRLLVL.